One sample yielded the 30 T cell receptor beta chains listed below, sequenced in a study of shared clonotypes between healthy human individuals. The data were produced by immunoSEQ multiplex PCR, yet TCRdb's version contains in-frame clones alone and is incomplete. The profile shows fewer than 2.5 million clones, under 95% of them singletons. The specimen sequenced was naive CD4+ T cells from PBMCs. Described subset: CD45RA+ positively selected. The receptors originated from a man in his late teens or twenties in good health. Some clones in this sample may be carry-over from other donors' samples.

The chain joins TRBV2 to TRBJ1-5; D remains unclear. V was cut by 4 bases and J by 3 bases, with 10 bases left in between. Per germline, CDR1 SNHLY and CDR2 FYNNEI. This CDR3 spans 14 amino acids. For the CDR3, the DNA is TGTGCCAGCAGTGCGGTCACCATCAATCAGCCCCAGCATTTT. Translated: CASSAVTINQPQHF.

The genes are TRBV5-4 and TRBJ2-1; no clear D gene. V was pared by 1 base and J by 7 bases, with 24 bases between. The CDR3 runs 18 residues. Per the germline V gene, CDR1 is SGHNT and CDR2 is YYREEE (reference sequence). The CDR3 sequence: CASSLWWVGGQVKNEQFF. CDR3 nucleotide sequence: TGTGCCAGCAGCTTGTGGTGGGTTGGCGGCCAGGTCAAAAATGAGCAGTTCTTC.

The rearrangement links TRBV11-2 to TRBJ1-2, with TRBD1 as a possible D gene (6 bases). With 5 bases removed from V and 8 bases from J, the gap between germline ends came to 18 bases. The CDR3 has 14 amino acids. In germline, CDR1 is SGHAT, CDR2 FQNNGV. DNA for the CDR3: TGTGCCAGCAGCCCAAACTCAGGGGTGGCGGGCTACACCTTC. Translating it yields CASSPNSGVAGYTF.

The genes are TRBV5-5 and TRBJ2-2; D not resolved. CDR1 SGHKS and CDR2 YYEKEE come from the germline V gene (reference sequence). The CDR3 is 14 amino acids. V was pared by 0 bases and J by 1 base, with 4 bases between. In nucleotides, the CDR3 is TGTGCCAGCAGCTTGGACTGGAACACCGGGGAGCTGTTTTTT. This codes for CASSLDWNTGELFF.

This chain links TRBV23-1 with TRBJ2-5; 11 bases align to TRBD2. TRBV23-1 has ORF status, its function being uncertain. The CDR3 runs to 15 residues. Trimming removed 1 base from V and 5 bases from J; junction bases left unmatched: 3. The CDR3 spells CASSQFTSGSETQYF. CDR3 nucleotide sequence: TGCGCCAGCAGTCAATTCACTAGCGGGAGTGAGACCCAGTACTTC.

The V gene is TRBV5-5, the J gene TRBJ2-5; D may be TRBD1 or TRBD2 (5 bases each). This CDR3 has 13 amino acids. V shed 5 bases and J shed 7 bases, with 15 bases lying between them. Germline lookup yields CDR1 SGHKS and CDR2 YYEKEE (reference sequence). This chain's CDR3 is CASSPGPERTQYF. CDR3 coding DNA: TGTGCCAGCAGTCCGGGGCCGGAACGGACCCAGTACTTC.

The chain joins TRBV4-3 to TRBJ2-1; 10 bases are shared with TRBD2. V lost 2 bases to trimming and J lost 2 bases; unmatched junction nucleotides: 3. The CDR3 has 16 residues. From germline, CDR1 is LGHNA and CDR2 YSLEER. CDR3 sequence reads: CASSQKLAGAYNEQFF. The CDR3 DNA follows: TGCGCCAGCAGCCAAAAGCTAGCGGGAGCCTACAATGAGCAGTTCTTC.

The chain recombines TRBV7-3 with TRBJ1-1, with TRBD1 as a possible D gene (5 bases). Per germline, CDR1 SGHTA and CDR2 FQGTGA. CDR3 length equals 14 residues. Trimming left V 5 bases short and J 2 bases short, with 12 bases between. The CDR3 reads CASSRPGPNTEAFF. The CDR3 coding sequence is TGTGCCAGCAGCAGACCGGGACCCAACACTGAAGCTTTCTTT.

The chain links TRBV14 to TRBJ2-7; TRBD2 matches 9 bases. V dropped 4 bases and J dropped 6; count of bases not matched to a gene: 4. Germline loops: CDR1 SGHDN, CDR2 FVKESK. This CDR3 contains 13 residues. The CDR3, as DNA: TGTGCCAGCAGCCCTACTAGCGGGTCCGAGCAGTACTTC. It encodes CASSPTSGSEQYF.

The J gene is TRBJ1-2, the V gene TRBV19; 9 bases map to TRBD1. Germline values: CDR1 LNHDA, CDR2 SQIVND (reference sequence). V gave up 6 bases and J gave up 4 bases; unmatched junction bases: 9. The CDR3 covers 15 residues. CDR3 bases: TGTGCCAGTAGAACCCAGGACAGGGGTTCCTATGGCTACACCTTC. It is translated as CASRTQDRGSYGYTF.

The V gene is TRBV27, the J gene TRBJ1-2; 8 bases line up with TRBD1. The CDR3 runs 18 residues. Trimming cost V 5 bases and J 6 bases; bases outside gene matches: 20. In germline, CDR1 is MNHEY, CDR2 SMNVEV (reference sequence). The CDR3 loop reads CASSRSSGPRTGSDGYTF. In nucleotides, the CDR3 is TGTGCCAGCAGTCGGTCGAGTGGGCCCCGGACAGGGTCGGATGGCTACACCTTC.

CDR3: CASSRDPTSGANVLTF. The CDR3 DNA sequence: TGTGCCAGCAGCCGGGACCCAACCTCTGGGGCCAACGTCCTGACTTTC. This chain links TRBV6-4 with TRBJ2-6; either TRBD1 or TRBD2 may fit D (5 bases each). Germline lookup yields CDR1 MRHNA and CDR2 SNTAGT. V lost 6 bases to trimming and J lost 0 bases, with 12 bases between them. This CDR3 has 16 amino acids.

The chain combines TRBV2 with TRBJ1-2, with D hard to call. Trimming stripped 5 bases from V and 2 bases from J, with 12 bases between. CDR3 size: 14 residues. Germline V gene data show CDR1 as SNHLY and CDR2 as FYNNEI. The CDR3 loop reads CASSLESGNYGYTF. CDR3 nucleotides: TGTGCCAGCAGTCTAGAATCGGGGAACTATGGCTACACCTTC.

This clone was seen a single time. The CDR3 DNA is TGCGCCAGCAGCTTGGGAGAGGGAGGGCCGTACAATGAGCAGTTCTTC. It translates to CASSLGEGGPYNEQFF. The chain has TRBV5-1 and TRBJ2-1; 7 bases are shared with TRBD2. Unmatched junction bases numbered 7, after V lost 0 bases and J lost 4 bases. Germline V gives CDR1 SGHRS, CDR2 YFSETQ. The CDR3 spans 16 residues. The full variable domain, in which reference TRBV5-1 and TRBJ2-1 provide the parts outside the CDR3, is KAGVTQTPRYLIKTRGQQVTLSCSPISGHRSVSWYQQTPGQGLQFLFEYFSETQRNKGNFPGRFSGRQFSNSRSEMNVSTLELGDSALYLCASSLGEGGPYNEQFFGPGTRLTVL.

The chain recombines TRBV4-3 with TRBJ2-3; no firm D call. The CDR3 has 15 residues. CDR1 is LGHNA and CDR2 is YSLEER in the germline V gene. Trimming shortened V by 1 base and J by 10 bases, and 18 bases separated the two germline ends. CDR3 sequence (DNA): TGCGCCAGCAGCCAAGTCCCCCTAGTGGGTTATCCGCAGTATTTT. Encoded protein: CASSQVPLVGYPQYF.

The CDR3, as DNA: TGTGCCAGCAGTTTGGTTCCCTCCTACAATGAGCAGTTCTTC. Residues: CASSLVPSYNEQFF. This chain joins TRBV27 and TRBJ2-1; D remains unclear. Per germline, CDR1 MNHEY and CDR2 SMNVEV (reference sequence). Trimming took off 3 bases at V and 0 bases at J, with 6 bases between the two ends. This CDR3 region has 14 residues.

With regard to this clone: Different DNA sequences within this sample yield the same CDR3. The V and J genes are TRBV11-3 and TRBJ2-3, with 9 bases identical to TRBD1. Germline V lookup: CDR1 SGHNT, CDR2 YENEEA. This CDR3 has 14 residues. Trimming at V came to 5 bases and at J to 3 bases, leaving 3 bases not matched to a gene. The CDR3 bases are TGTGCCAGCAGCCCGGGACAGGGTACAGATACGCAGTATTTT. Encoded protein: CASSPGQGTDTQYF.

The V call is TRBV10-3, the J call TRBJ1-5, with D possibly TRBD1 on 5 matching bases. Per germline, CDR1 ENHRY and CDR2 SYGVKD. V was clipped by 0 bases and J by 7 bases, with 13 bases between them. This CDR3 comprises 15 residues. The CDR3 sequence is CAISESTAKGQPQHF. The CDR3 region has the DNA TGTGCCATCAGTGAGTCGACCGCTAAGGGGCAGCCCCAGCATTTT.

This CDR3 is CASSDPGTGSHEQYF. In DNA form, the CDR3 reads TGTGCCAGCAGCGACCCCGGGACAGGGTCCCACGAGCAGTACTTC. This chain uses TRBV9 with TRBJ2-7, with 9 bases identical to TRBD1. CDR1 and CDR2 (germline): SGDLS, YYNGEE. CDR3 size: 15 residues. V was clipped by 3 bases and J by 5 bases; unmatched bases: 9.

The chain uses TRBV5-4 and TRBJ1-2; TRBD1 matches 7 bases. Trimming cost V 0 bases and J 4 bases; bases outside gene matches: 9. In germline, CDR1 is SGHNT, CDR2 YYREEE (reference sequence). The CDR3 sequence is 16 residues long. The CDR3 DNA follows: TGTGCCAGCAGCTTGGCCCTGGGACAGAACACCTATGGCTACACCTTC. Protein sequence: CASSLALGQNTYGYTF.

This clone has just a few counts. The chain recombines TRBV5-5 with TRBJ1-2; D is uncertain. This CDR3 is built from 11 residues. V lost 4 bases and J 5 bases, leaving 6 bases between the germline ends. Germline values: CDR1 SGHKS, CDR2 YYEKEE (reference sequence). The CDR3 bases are TGTGCCAGCAGCCAGCTTTATGGCTACACCTTC. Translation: CASSQLYGYTF.

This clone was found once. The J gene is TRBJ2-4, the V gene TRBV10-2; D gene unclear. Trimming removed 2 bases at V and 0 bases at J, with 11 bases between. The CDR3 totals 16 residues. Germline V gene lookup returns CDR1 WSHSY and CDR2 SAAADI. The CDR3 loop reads CASSEEKYLAKNIQYF. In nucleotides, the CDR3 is TGCGCCAGCAGTGAGGAGAAATATTTAGCCAAAAACATTCAGTACTTC.

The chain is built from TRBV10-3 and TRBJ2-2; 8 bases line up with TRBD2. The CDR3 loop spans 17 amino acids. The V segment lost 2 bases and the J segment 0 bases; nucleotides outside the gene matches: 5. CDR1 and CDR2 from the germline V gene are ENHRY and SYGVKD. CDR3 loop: CAISETLAGSNTGELFF. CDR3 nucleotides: TGTGCCATCAGTGAGACCTTAGCGGGATCGAACACCGGGGAGCTGTTTTTT.

CDR3 in amino acids: CASSSGQGQMEQYF. As DNA, the CDR3 is TGTGCCAGCAGCTCGGGACAGGGGCAGATGGAGCAGTACTTC. The chain uses TRBV5-4 and TRBJ2-7; 10 positions agree with TRBD1. Trimming cost V 3 bases and J 7 bases; bases outside gene matches: 7. The germline CDR1 and CDR2 sequences are SGHNT and YYREEE (reference sequence). This CDR3 comprises 14 residues.

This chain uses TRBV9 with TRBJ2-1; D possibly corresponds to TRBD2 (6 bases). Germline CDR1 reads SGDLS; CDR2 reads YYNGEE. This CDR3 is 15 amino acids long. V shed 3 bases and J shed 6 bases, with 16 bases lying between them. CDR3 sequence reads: CASSEIRHGGNEQFF. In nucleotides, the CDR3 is TGTGCCAGCAGCGAGATAAGACACGGGGGCAATGAGCAGTTCTTC.

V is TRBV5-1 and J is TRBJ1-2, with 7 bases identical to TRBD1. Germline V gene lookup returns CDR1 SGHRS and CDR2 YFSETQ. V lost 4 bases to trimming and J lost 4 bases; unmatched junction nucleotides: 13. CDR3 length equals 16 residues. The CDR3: CASSRSQGVSGYGYTF. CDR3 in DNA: TGCGCCAGCAGCCGAAGCCAGGGGGTCTCTGGCTATGGCTACACCTTC.

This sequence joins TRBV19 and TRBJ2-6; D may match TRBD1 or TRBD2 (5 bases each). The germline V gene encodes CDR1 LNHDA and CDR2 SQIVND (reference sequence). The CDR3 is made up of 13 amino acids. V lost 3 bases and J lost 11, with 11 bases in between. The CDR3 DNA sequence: TGTGCCAGTAGTATGGGGCAGGGAGACGTCCTGACTTTC. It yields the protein CASSMGQGDVLTF.

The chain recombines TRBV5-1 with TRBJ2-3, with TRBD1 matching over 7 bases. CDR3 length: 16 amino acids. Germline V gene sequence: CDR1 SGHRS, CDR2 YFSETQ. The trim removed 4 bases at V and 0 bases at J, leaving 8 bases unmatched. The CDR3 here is CASSNLGQRSTDTQYF. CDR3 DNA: TGCGCCAGCAGCAACCTGGGACAGAGAAGCACAGATACGCAGTATTTT.

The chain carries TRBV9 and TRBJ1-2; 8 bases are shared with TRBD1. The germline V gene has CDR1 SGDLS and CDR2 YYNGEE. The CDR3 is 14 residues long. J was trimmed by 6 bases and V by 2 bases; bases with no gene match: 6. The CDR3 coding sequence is TGTGCCAGCAGCGTCCGGACAGGGACTGATGGCTACACCTTC. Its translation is CASSVRTGTDGYTF.

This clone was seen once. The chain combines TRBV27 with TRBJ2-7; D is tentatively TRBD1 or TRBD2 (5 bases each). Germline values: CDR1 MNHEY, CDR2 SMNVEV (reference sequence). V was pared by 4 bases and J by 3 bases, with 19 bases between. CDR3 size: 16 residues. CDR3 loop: CASSSTIRGVRYEQYF. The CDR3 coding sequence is TGTGCCAGCAGTTCCACGATCCGAGGGGTACGCTACGAGCAGTACTTC.